A single sample is the source of the 15 T cell receptor beta chains below, sequenced in a study of Ad26.COV2.S vaccination and SARS-CoV-2 variants. Treatment given: around 19 received Ad26.COV2.S at low or high dose, single or two shots; 5 received placebo; per-sample allocation not given. Samples analyzed were those drawn on day 63 after the first vaccine or placebo injection. This table comes from immunoSEQ multiplex PCR, and its TCRdb copy is limited to in-frame clones, with some not included. Of about 480,000 clones listed, roughly nine tenths are singletons. Sample: peripheral blood, taken in a trial of Ad26.COV2.S vaccine versus placebo. The receptor set was obtained from a person between 18 and 60 years old who received the Ad26.COV2.S COVID-19 vaccine or a placebo.

The rearrangement links TRBV9 to TRBJ1-3, with a weak D call TRBD1 (5 bases). CDR1 SGDLS and CDR2 YYNGEE come from the germline V gene. Trimming shortened V by 4 bases and J by 3 bases, and 11 bases separated the two germline ends. This CDR3 spans 14 amino acids. DNA for the CDR3: TGTGCCAGCAGCCCGATGGGGGATGGAAACACCATATATTTT. Residues: CASSPMGDGNTIYF.

The chain combines TRBV3-1 (or the pseudogene TRBV3-2) with TRBJ2-3; D is ambiguous. Germline CDR1 and CDR2: LGHDT and YNNKEL (reference sequence). V gave up 0 bases and J gave up 11 bases, with 12 bases separating them. This CDR3 is 13 amino acids long. The CDR3 reads CASSQDPGRGQYF. The CDR3 DNA is TGTGCCAGCAGCCAAGATCCGGGTAGAGGGCAGTATTTT.

The rearrangement joins TRBV2 to TRBJ1-1; 8 bases align to TRBD1. V shed 3 bases, J shed 4 bases, and the junction held 7 bases outside the gene matches. Germline CDR1 SNHLY, CDR2 FYNNEI. The CDR3 has 15 residues. The CDR3: CASSDRRTGGTEAFF. DNA for the CDR3: TGTGCCAGCAGTGACCGCCGAACAGGGGGCACTGAAGCTTTCTTT.

This chain links TRBV30 with TRBJ2-6; TRBD1 matches 8 bases. V gave up 6 bases and J gave up 1 base; unmatched junction bases: 2. The CDR3 consists of 14 residues. Germline CDR1 reads GTSNPN; CDR2 reads SVGIG (reference sequence). The DNA for the CDR3 is TGTGCCTGTGACAGGGGTTCTGGGGCCAACGTCCTGACTTTC. Translated, it gives CACDRGSGANVLTF.

The chain carries TRBV5-4 and TRBJ1-2; D uncertain. The CDR3 spans 12 residues. Germline CDR1 is SGHNT and CDR2 is YYREEE (reference sequence). Trimming took off 4 bases at V and 8 bases at J, with 12 bases between the two ends. The CDR3 loop is CASSDLSSGYTF. CDR3 DNA: TGTGCCAGCAGCGACCTCAGTTCCGGCTACACCTTC.

V gene TRBV5-5 combines with J gene TRBJ2-7; D remains unclear. The tail of the sequence fits TRBJ2-1 better, so the J call may be wrong. The CDR3 contains 15 residues. CDR1 and CDR2 (germline): SGHKS, YYEKEE (reference sequence). For the CDR3, the DNA is TGTGCCAGCAGCTCCACGATAAACACCTTATACGAGCAGTTCTTC. The encoded protein is CASSSTINTLYEQFF.

This sequence joins TRBV27 and TRBJ1-6; the D is unclear. Trimming removed 1 base from V and 7 bases from J, with 8 bases in between. CDR1 and CDR2 from the germline V gene are MNHEY and SMNVEV (reference sequence). The CDR3 covers 14 residues. CDR3 region: CASSLYTTNSPLHF. For the CDR3, the DNA is TGTGCCAGCAGTTTATACACTACGAATTCACCCCTCCACTTT.

The chain couples TRBV6-5 to TRBJ2-1, with TRBD2 as a possible D gene (5 bases). The V end lost 6 bases, the J end lost 6 bases, and 15 bases lay between the germline ends. This CDR3 has 14 residues. From germline, CDR1 is MNHEY and CDR2 SVGAGI. The CDR3 bases are TGTGCCAGCAGCACTACTAGATCCGGCAATGAGCAGTTCTTC. Translating it yields CASSTTRSGNEQFF.

The chain carries TRBV3-1 (or the pseudogene TRBV3-2) and TRBJ2-7; D not certain. The CDR3 length is 14 residues. In germline, CDR1 is LGHDT, CDR2 YNNKEL (reference sequence). The ends were cut back, 2 bases at V and 3 bases at J, with 11 bases in the middle. The CDR3 DNA sequence: TGTGCCAGCAGCCAAACTCGCTGGGGCTACGAGCAGTACTTC. It specifies CASSQTRWGYEQYF.

This chain links TRBV19 with TRBJ2-7, with D uncertain. The CDR3 loop spans 12 amino acids. CDR1 LNHDA and CDR2 SQIVND come from the germline V gene (reference sequence). Trimming left V 4 bases short and J 1 base short, with 5 bases between. The CDR3 loop reads CASSSQSYEQYF. DNA of the CDR3: TGTGCCAGTAGTAGTCAGTCCTACGAGCAGTACTTC.

The chain carries TRBV19 and TRBJ1-3; D ambiguous. This CDR3 is 14 amino acids long. Looked up from germline, CDR1 is LNHDA and CDR2 is SQIVND (reference sequence). The ends were cut back, 4 bases at V and 4 bases at J, with 11 bases in the middle. CDR3 nucleotides: TGTGCCAGTAGTACCCGGGCGCGAGGAAACACCATATATTTT. Its protein is CASSTRARGNTIYF.

V is TRBV29-1 and J is TRBJ2-5, with D tentatively TRBD1 or TRBD2 (6 bases each). Trimming removed 6 bases at V and 4 bases at J, with 18 bases between. This CDR3 region has 14 residues. Germline lookup yields CDR1 SQVTM and CDR2 ANQGSEA. The CDR3, as DNA: TGCAGCGTGCCTAGGGGGGTCGGGGGAGAGACCCAGTACTTC. It encodes CSVPRGVGGETQYF.

This chain uses TRBV7-3 with TRBJ2-1; possibly TRBD1 or TRBD2 for D (5 bases each). Germline values: CDR1 SGHTA, CDR2 FQGTGA. Trimming cost V 2 bases and J 8 bases, with 13 bases left between them. The CDR3 has 14 residues. The CDR3 protein is CASSLGTPRDEQFF. The CDR3 DNA reads TGTGCCAGCAGCTTAGGGACCCCCAGGGATGAGCAGTTCTTC.

CDR3 sequence reads: CASRRGNSNEKLFF. Here the CDR3 DNA reads TGTGCCAGCAGAAGGGGTAATTCCAATGAAAAACTGTTTTTT. The chain employs TRBV28 and TRBJ1-4; D is possibly TRBD1 (5 bases). Looked up from germline, CDR1 is MDHEN and CDR2 is SYDVKM. V was clipped by 6 bases and J by 5 bases, with 13 bases between them. The CDR3 length is 14 residues.

The chain couples TRBV5-8 to TRBJ2-1, with 16 bases identical to TRBD2. V shed 1 base, J shed 9 bases, and the junction held 7 bases outside the gene matches. This CDR3 spans 17 amino acids. Germline V gene lookup returns CDR1 SGHTS and CDR2 YDEGEE. CDR3 nucleotide sequence: TGTGCCAGCAGCTTGCTTGGGACTAGCGGGAGGGCCGGTGAGCAGTTCTTC. Amino acid sequence: CASSLLGTSGRAGEQFF.